This T cell receptor beta chain was found in a study of Tregs in tolerant kidney transplant recipients. Notes on the study in general: Biological reproducibility was not directly addressed, but technical replication error appeared minimal. Validation in larger populations is needed because few patients were studied. Expanding Tregs on activated donor B cells appeared to best identify donor-specific TCRbeta clones.

The protocol was immunoSEQ multiplex PCR, while the TCRdb copy is restricted to in-frame clones and leaves out a portion. The sample has 85,000 to 90,000 clones, about 92% seen once. This clone was observed once. Its antigen is unknown. Unstimulated Tregs (CD4+CD25+CD127-) and CD4+CD25- non-Tregs were sorted from PBMCs. The length of the CDR3 is 13 residues. Trimming pared 4 bases from V and 6 bases from J, leaving 10 bases between. Looked up from germline, CDR1 is MGHRA and CDR2 is YSYEKL. The sequenced sample consisted of CD8+ T cells from blood. The source of this sequence is a human donor in good health. This rearrangement joins TRBV4-1 to TRBJ2-1; perhaps TRBD2 as D (6 bases). CDR3 residues: CASSPTSANEQFF. CDR3 in DNA: TGCGCCAGCAGCCCGACTAGTGCCAATGAGCAGTTCTTC.